This T cell receptor (beta chain) was recorded in a study of PD-1 blockade in classical Hodgkin lymphoma. Whole-study context: Every 2 weeks, patients got 3 mg/kg intravenous nivolumab.

Points from the study as a whole: Sources of repertoire differences remain undefined, possibly disease activity or prior therapy. Patients newly diagnosed and complete responders had comparable baseline diversity.

Only in-frame clones appear in the TCRdb table, and some are missing; sequencing was by immunoSEQ multiplex PCR. The sample comprises 30,000 or so clones, more than 80% of which are singletons, and about 0.24% rests with the top ten. Notes on this clone: What it recognizes is unknown.

Each patient experienced a relapse that followed autologous stem cell transplantation, and brentuximab vedotin exposure varied. Researchers report purifying CD4+ T cells from thawed PBMCs by magnetic negative selection. CDR1 and CDR2 (germline): MDHEN, SYDVKM. This CDR3 region has 16 residues. Deletions cut 1 base from V and 3 bases from J, with 13 bases between. Sequences were derived from CD4+ T cells from blood, sampled at baseline. The V call is TRBV28, the J call TRBJ2-4, with D maybe TRBD2 (6 bases). This clonotype originated in a human donor with classical Hodgkin lymphoma. The CDR3 sequence is CASSLLEAGRKNIQYF. CDR3 coding DNA: TGTGCCAGCAGTTTATTGGAAGCGGGCCGCAAAAACATTCAGTACTTC. The whole variable domain, filled in from reference TRBV28 and TRBJ2-4, reads DVKVTQSSRYLVKRTGEKVFLECVQDMDHENMFWYRQDPGLGLRLIYFSYDVKMKEKGDIPEGYSVSREKKERFSLILESASTNQTSMYLCASSLLEAGRKNIQYFGAGTRLSVL.